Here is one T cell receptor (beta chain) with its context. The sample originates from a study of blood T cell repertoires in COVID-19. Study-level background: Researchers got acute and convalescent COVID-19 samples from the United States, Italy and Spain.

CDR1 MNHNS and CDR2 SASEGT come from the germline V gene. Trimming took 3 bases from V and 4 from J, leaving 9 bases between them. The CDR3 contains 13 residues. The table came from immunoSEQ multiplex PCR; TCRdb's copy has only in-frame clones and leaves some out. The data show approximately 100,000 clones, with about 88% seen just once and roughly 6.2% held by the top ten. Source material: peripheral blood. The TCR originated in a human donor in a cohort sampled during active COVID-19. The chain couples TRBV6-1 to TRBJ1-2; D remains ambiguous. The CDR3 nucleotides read TGTGCCAGCAGTGAGCGGGGATCCTATGGCTACACCTTC. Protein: CASSERGSYGYTF.